The TCR beta chain under discussion was sequenced for a study of blood T cell repertoires in COVID-19. About the research overall: There were acute and convalescent COVID-19 samples, and they came from the United States, Italy and Spain.

The CDR3 consists of 16 residues. Trimming at V came to 0 bases and at J to 6 bases, leaving 7 bases not matched to a gene. Germline V gene sequence: CDR1 GTSNPN, CDR2 SVGIG (reference sequence). Participants were aged about 18 to 89 years from around 25 US areas. Cohorts were based on clinical histories the participants reported. Original processing methods: The authors estimated nucleated cell counts from reference gene primer amplification. The table came from immunoSEQ multiplex PCR; TCRdb's copy has only in-frame clones and leaves some out. Clone size and the V and J calls come from that table; the DNA yielded D and trimming. The table records around 220,000 clones, around 88% of them present only once.

The J gene is TRBJ2-1, the V gene TRBV30; TRBD2 matches 11 bases. The sequencing input was PBMCs or T cells enriched from blood (not recorded which). The sequence was collected from a woman aged 50 to 65 with acute COVID-19. The CDR3 loop is CAWSVRIAGGGNEQFF. The CDR3 nucleotides are TGTGCCTGGAGTGTACGTATAGCGGGAGGGGGCAATGAGCAGTTCTTC. Drawing the rest from reference TRBV30 and TRBJ2-1, the complete variable domain is SQTIHQWPATLVQPVGSPLSLECTVEGTSNPNLYWYRQAAGRGLQLLFYSVGIGQISSEVPQNLSASRPQDRQFILSSKKLLLSDSGFYLCAWSVRIAGGGNEQFFGPGTRLTVL.